Below, 10 T cell receptor beta chains from the same sample are listed, as sequenced in a study of T cell changes during pregnancy in multiple sclerosis. Measured with immunoSEQ multiplex PCR; TCRdb has only the in-frame clones, and not every one. The sample consists of 39,000 or so clones, less than 95% of them appearing once. The specimen comprised CD8+ T cells from peripheral blood mononuclear cells, sampled in the first trimester of pregnancy. The receptors here all came from a female donor with multiple sclerosis, enrolled in a pregnancy study.

The rearrangement links TRBV7-8 to TRBJ2-1, with D unclear. V was pared by 0 bases and J by 8 bases, with 8 bases between. The CDR3 has 13 residues. Germline lookup yields CDR1 SGHVS and CDR2 FQNEAQ. DNA for the CDR3: TGTGCCAGCAGCTTAGCGAATAGTGATGAGCAGTTCTTC. Protein: CASSLANSDEQFF. Variable domain in full (rest from reference TRBV7-8 and TRBJ2-1): GAGVSQSPRYKVAKRGQDVALRCDPISGHVSLFWYQQALGQGPEFLTYFQNEAQLDKSGLPSDRFFAERPEGSVSTLKIQRTQQEDSAVYLCASSLANSDEQFFGPGTRLTVL.

This chain joins TRBV27 and TRBJ2-7; 8 nucleotides agree with TRBD1. After removal of 4 bases from V and 5 bases from J, the junction contained 7 bases not matched to a gene. The CDR3 spans 14 residues. In germline, CDR1 is MNHEY, CDR2 SMNVEV (reference sequence). The CDR3 here is CASSSWTGSDEQYF. CDR3 sequence (DNA): TGTGCCAGCAGTTCCTGGACAGGGTCGGACGAGCAGTACTTC.

The chain uses TRBV7-6 and TRBJ2-1; D not certain. The CDR3 runs to 14 residues. CDR1 and CDR2 from the germline V gene are SGHVS and FNYEAQ. With 5 bases removed from V and 8 bases from J, the gap between germline ends came to 16 bases. The CDR3 loop reads CASSPSSRVDEQFF. CDR3 DNA sequence: TGTGCCAGCAGCCCCTCTTCTCGTGTTGATGAGCAGTTCTTC.

J is TRBJ1-1 and V is TRBV7-6; 9 nucleotides line up with TRBD1. J lost 0 bases, V lost 4 bases, and 9 bases had no gene match. Germline V gene data show CDR1 as SGHVS and CDR2 as FNYEAQ. The CDR3 length is 17 residues. Here the CDR3 DNA reads TGTGCCAGCAGCTCCCCCACAGGGGGCGAGGTGAACACTGAAGCTTTCTTT. As protein: CASSSPTGGEVNTEAFF.

This rearrangement joins TRBV5-5 to TRBJ2-1; the D gene is possibly TRBD1 (5 bases). CDR1 is SGHKS, CDR2 YYEKEE, per germline (reference sequence). V was clipped by 0 bases and J by 8 bases, with 6 bases between them. The CDR3 consists of 12 residues. CDR3 residues: CASSLAGHEQFF. The CDR3 bases are TGTGCCAGCAGCTTGGCAGGGCATGAGCAGTTCTTC.

The chain joins TRBV7-2 to TRBJ1-6; D call uncertain. CDR1 and CDR2 (germline): SGHTA, FQGNSA. The CDR3 covers 14 residues. V was shortened by 5 bases and J by 9 bases, with 14 bases between the two germline ends. The CDR3 loop is CASSRREQFSPLHF. In DNA form, the CDR3 reads TGTGCCAGCAGCCGCCGGGAACAGTTTTCACCCCTCCACTTT.

The rearrangement joins TRBV5-6 to TRBJ1-5, with D unresolved. The germline CDR1 and CDR2 sequences are SGHDT and YYEEEE. Trimming shortened V by 0 bases and J by 0 bases, and 7 bases separated the two germline ends. The CDR3 consists of 15 residues. The CDR3 DNA reads as TGTGCCAGCAGCTTGGCGGGGTATAGCAATCAGCCCCAGCATTTT. It yields the protein CASSLAGYSNQPQHF.

A remark on this clone: The identical CDR3 is also encoded by other nucleotide sequences in the sample. This sequence joins TRBV5-4 and TRBJ1-6; D is unclear. The CDR3 is made up of 14 amino acids. Per the germline V gene, CDR1 is SGHNT and CDR2 is YYREEE (reference sequence). The ends were cut back, 0 bases at V and 5 bases at J, with 6 bases in the middle. The CDR3 here is CASSLDGNNSPLHF. The CDR3 DNA reads as TGTGCCAGCAGCTTGGACGGTAATAATTCACCCCTCCACTTT.

This chain links TRBV7-9 with TRBJ1-2; tentative D call: TRBD1 (6 bases). The CDR3 covers 16 residues. V lost 0 bases and J lost 3, with 14 bases in between. Germline lookup yields CDR1 SEHNR and CDR2 FQNEAQ (reference sequence). The CDR3 sequence is CASSLAPLTGYYGYTF. The CDR3 DNA sequence: TGTGCCAGCAGCTTAGCCCCCTTGACAGGCTACTATGGCTACACCTTC. Full variable domain (remainder filled in from reference TRBV7-9 and TRBJ1-2): DTGVSQNPRHKITKRGQNVTFRCDPISEHNRLYWYRQTLGQGPEFLTYFQNEAQLEKSRLLSDRFSAERPKGSFSTLEIQRTEQGDSAMYLCASSLAPLTGYYGYTFGSGTRLTVV.

In its sample, this clone ranks as medium-sized. In DNA form, the CDR3 reads TGTGCCACCCGACAGAAATCCTCCTATAATTCACCCCTCCACTTT. Translating it yields CATRQKSSYNSPLHF. The rearrangement joins TRBV19 to TRBJ1-6, with a tentative D call TRBD1 (5 bases). Trimming removed 10 bases from V and 0 bases from J, with 13 bases in between. The CDR3 loop spans 15 amino acids. Looked up from germline, CDR1 is LNHDA and CDR2 is SQIVND (reference sequence). Full variable domain (missing parts from reference TRBV19 and TRBJ1-6): DGGITQSPKYLFRKEGQNVTLSCEQNLNHDAMYWYRQDPGQGLRLIYYSQIVNDFQKGDIAEGYSVSREKKESFPLTVTSAQKNPTAFYLCATRQKSSYNSPLHFGNGTRLTVT.